This TCR beta chain was captured by sequencing in a study of T cell responses to AZD1222 COVID-19 vaccine. Study findings and constraints: Donors in the cohort were predominantly white British and more often female, and clonal diversity was possibly underestimated.

The CDR3 is 15 residues long. Germline-derived CDR1 and CDR2 are SGHNT and YYREEE (reference sequence). Trimming took off 4 bases at V and 1 base at J, with 14 bases between the two ends. Libraries were prepared by immunoSEQ multiplex PCR; TCRdb keeps only in-frame clonotypes and omits some of them. The sample comprises tens of thousands of clones, 85% to 90% of which are singletons, and 4% to 5% rests with the top ten. With respect to this clone: Its specificity is not known.

The chain carries TRBV5-4 and TRBJ1-1, with D possibly matching TRBD1 (6 bases). This clonotype was obtained from an adult who received the AZD1222 COVID-19 vaccine. The material sequenced was peripheral blood, taken 28 days after the second AZD1222 dose. Written as DNA, the CDR3 is TGTGCCAGCAGCACCCAGACAGGCGGGAACACTGAAGCTTTCTTT. It encodes CASSTQTGGNTEAFF.